This T cell receptor (beta chain) was found in a study of blood T cells in healthy people across ages. The CDR3 runs to 15 residues. The ends lost 5 bases at V and 7 bases at J; junction bases unmatched: 10. Germline values: CDR1 SEHNR, CDR2 FQNEAQ (reference sequence). Sample-barcoded 5' priming and a J-beta primer mix drove a second PCR of roughly 7 to 11 cycles. TCRdb recomputed calls from the 5' RACE reads with MiXCR, one row per CDR3 protein. The sample records hundreds of thousands of distinct CDR3 sequences, roughly 25% being singletons. The same sample was also used in a study of T cells of mothers and their children. That paper states: A few healthy Caucasian mothers, along with their six children, were the donors. With the M1S primer of the second PCR, sample barcodes and 2-4 random nucleotides were added. Slightly higher but non-significant overlap marked related mother-child pairs versus unrelated pairs.

This TCR was recovered from a boy between 5 and 17 years old in good health. Sequenced sample: blood. This chain joins TRBV7-9 and TRBJ2-1; TRBD2 aligns across 8 bases. Here the CDR3 reads CASSAKKPGGNEQFF. The CDR3 DNA reads TGTGCCAGCAGCGCGAAAAAGCCGGGAGGGAATGAGCAGTTCTTC.